This T cell receptor (beta chain) was recorded in a study of control samples from healthy donors and cancer patients. The CDR3 loop spans 14 amino acids. Germline V lookup: CDR1 MNHEY, CDR2 SVGAGI. J lost 6 bases, V lost 4 bases, and 2 bases had no gene match. Assay: immunoSEQ multiplex PCR; the TCRdb copy retains only in-frame clones and omits some. Of some 200,000 clones listed, around 92% were seen once; the top ten hold approximately 1.5%. The clonotype was recovered from a woman in her 30s in good health. The chain employs TRBV6-5 and TRBJ1-6; 8 nucleotides line up with TRBD1. Sequenced: blood. The CDR3 nucleotides are TGTGCCAGCAGTTTGGACAGGGTTAATTCACCCCTCCACTTT. This encodes CASSLDRVNSPLHF.